This TCR beta chain originates from a study of blood T cell repertoires in COVID-19 (dated by TCRdb to between 2020 and 2021). At the level of the whole study: The collaborator samples originated in the United States, Italy and Spain and spanned the acute and convalescent phases of COVID-19. Where available, HLA class I and class II types were taken from metadata supplied by the sample provider and were not determined by assay-based typing. Nearly every sample came with metadata listing a de-identified subject ID, COVID-19 status, age in years and sex. The samples were drawn from the first 160 participants of the ongoing ImmuneRACE study and from 1,254 subjects provided by 6 global collaborators. A freely available public database, intended as a resource for researchers studying the immune response to SARS-CoV-2, is where the repertoires were released. The material from the prospective study consisted of cDNA or gDNA derived from T cells, B-cell-depleted T cells, or PBMCs. Subjects who had been exposed to COVID-19, were actively infected with it, or had recovered from it provided the deeply sampled blood TCRbeta repertoires that made up the dataset. Points the paper makes about the study in general: Clinical and demographic metadata were provided uncurated, with the amount varying by source and participant.

This clone was picked up a small number of times. Its antigen is not yet known. It has no much larger one-base neighbor in the sample; base qualities were not kept. The immunoSEQ Assay, a bias-controlled multiplex PCR, was used to amplify TCRbeta CDR3 regions from genomic DNA. Under the source paper's analysis protocol: The number of nucleated cells in each sample was estimated by amplification of reference gene primers within the assay. To quantify the absolute abundance of each unique TCRbeta CDR3 rearrangement, sequence reads were collapsed and filtered. For each sample, productive Simpson clonality was calculated as the square root of Simpson's diversity index across productive rearrangements. TCRdb provides this immuneACCESS table in a form limited to in-frame rearrangements. Some clones are lacking; in checked studies, under half of them reflect an unresolved V gene, and why the rest are absent is not known. That table is the source of V, J and clone size, and D and trimming were worked out from the DNA. The sample profile shows a few hundred thousand clones; roughly 90% of them were found once. The biggest ten clones account for 1.8% of the sample.

At one collaborating source in Seattle, patients were enrolled during active infection and were followed longitudinally through the course of disease. The collaborating institutions used their own protocols to collect whole blood in K2EDTA tubes. For TCRbeta analysis, collaborator samples were shipped as frozen whole blood, as isolated PBMCs, or as DNA extracted from either sample type. Trimming removed 2 bases from V and 1 base from J, leaving 6 bases between the germline ends. The CDR3 spans 14 residues, from the cysteine through the phenylalanine. The sequence is cut down to CDR3 DNA, 42 bases in frame from base 1. Via the germline V gene, CDR1 is SGHTA and CDR2 FQGNSA.

Recombination connected TRBV7-2 to TRBJ1-5; D gene: possibly TRBD1, on 5 matching bases. The sequencing input was peripheral blood. The source is a woman in her 30s with COVID-19, enrolled during active disease. The DNA sequence is as follows: TGTGCCAGCAGCTTACAGGGAAGCAATCAGCCCCAGCATTTT. Protein translation: CASSLQGSNQPQHF.